This entry concerns a single T cell receptor (beta chain). It has no known antigen specificity. Qualities for individual bases were not recorded, and no much larger clone is one base off. The label giving this sample's treatment or condition can be read as: allogeneic hematopoietic cell transplantation with graft depleted of TCRalphabeta T cells and CD19 B cells. Transplant recipients were children who received TCRalphabeta/CD19-depleted allogeneic hematopoietic cell grafts. This record comes from a study of T-cell reconstitution after alpha-beta-depleted transplantation in children (dated by TCRdb to between 2015 and 2016). Concerning the study at large: Using TCR repertoire profiling, the study followed T-cell immune reconstitution in a quantitative way in children after TCRalphabeta/CD19-depleted allogeneic hematopoietic cell transplantation.

V sheds 2 bases and J sheds 2 bases, leaving 10 bases between their ends. From its cysteine to its phenylalanine, the CDR3 spans 14 amino acids. Of the read, only the CDR3 DNA is kept; its 42 bases are in frame from base 1. Via the germline V gene, CDR1 is SGHRS and CDR2 YFSETQ. Receptors were amplified or captured by PCR. Sequenced using an Illumina HiSeq 2500. Molecular barcoding was employed in the preparation of TCR libraries, with unique molecular identifiers being used to normalize TCRbeta repertoire quantification. TCRdb reworked the public reads: Q25 trimming with fastp, MiXCR clone assembly, productive beta chains retained. Entries are consolidated by CDR3 protein sequence, retaining the most common genes and DNA. Within this sample are about 980,000 distinct CDR3 sequences, with about 30% of them counted one time only. Roughly 30% of the sample comes from the top ten. General study outcomes and caveats: About two months after transplant, the apparently early recovery of alphabetaT-cell counts reportedly depended on just several hundred clones that had expanded rapidly and came from non-depleted graft cells. In some patients, the high TCRbeta diversity seen at day 60 was put down to recipient T cells and intrathymic progenitors that had survived conditioning. The frequencies of hyperexpanded clones fell over the following months, and after one year, T-cell counts and TCRbeta diversity were mostly attributed to newly produced T cells.

The input for sequencing was PBMCs, mostly from graft donor cells, taken 360 days after TCRalphabeta/CD19-depleted stem cell transplant. The V and J segments used are TRBV5-1 and TRBJ2-5; a weak D assignment points to TRBD2 (7 bases agree). The TCR was taken from a boy under three years old who had a stem cell transplant for SCID, so the T cells may come from the graft donor. The CDR3 has the sequence CASSFGGLQETQYF. The DNA sequence is as follows: TGCGCCAGCAGCTTCGGGGGGCTTCAAGAGACCCAGTACTTC.